The present T cell receptor beta chain was sequenced within a study of T cell responses to AZD1222 COVID-19 vaccine. Turning to the study itself: Pooling was applied to second doses at about 4 or about 12 weeks.

The CDR3 totals 13 residues. Germline CDR1 MNHEY, CDR2 SVGAGI. Trimming left V 11 bases short and J 2 bases short, with 13 bases between. Clones were read by immunoSEQ multiplex PCR, and TCRdb kept only the in-frame ones, dropping some. The top ten clones hold roughly 5% of a sample with about 140,000 clones, roughly 92% of them seen once. Study-level findings and limits: With dominance at 160-218 and 743-854, vaccine-associated CD4 TCRs spanned spike.

Of note for this clone: Antigen: not known.

The sample here was peripheral blood, taken on day 0 of AZD1222 vaccination. This chain uses TRBV6-5 with TRBJ1-3, with TRBD1 as a possible D gene (6 bases). This sequence was found in an adult in good health. The CDR3 nucleotides read TGTGCCGCCCACAGGGCCCCTGGAAACACCATATATTTT. Translation gives CAAHRAPGNTIYF.